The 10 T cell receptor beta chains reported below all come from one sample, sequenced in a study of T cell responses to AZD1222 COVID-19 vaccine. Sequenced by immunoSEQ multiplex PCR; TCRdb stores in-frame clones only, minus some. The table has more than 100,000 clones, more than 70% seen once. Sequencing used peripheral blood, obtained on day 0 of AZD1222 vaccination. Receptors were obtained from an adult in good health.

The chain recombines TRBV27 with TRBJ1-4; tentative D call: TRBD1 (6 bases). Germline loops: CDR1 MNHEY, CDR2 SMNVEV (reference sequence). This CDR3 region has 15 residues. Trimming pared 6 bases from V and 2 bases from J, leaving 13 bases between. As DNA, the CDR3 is TGTGCCAGCAGCAAAAACAGGGTCACTAATGAAAAACTGTTTTTT. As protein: CASSKNRVTNEKLFF.

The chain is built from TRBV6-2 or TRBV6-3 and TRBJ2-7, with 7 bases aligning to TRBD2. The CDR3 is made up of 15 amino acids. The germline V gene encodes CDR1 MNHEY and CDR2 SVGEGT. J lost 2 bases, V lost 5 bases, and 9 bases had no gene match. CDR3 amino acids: CASSNPEGGAYEQYF. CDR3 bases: TGTGCCAGCAGTAACCCGGAGGGAGGGGCCTACGAGCAGTACTTC.

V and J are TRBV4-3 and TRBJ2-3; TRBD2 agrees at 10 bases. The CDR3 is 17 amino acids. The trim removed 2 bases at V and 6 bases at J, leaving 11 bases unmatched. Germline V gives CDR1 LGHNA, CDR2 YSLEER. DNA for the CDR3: TGCGCCAGCAGCCAATGGGCTAGCGGGGGTCGGGGGGATACGCAGTATTTT. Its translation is CASSQWASGGRGDTQYF.

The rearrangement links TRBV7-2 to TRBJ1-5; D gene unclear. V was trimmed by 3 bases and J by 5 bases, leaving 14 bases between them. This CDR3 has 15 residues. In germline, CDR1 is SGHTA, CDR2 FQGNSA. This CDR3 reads CASSFDIGLYQPQHF. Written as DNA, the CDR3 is TGTGCCAGCAGCTTTGACATTGGTTTATATCAGCCCCAGCATTTT.

The CDR3 loop is CASSPQGTGGNYGYTF. In DNA, the CDR3 is TGTGCCAGCAGCCCGCAGGGGACAGGGGGAAACTATGGCTACACCTTC. The V and J genes are TRBV7-2 and TRBJ1-2; 11 bases map to TRBD1. Germline V gene data show CDR1 as SGHTA and CDR2 as FQGNSA. The trim removed 5 bases at V and 2 bases at J, leaving 7 bases unmatched. This CDR3 has 16 residues.

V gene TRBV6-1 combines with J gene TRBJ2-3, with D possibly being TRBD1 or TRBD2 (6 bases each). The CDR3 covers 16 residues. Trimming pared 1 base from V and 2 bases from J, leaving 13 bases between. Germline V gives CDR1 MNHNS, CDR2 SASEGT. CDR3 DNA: TGTGCCAGCAGTGAAGGATGGGGGGACACCACAGATACGCAGTATTTT. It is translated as CASSEGWGDTTDTQYF.

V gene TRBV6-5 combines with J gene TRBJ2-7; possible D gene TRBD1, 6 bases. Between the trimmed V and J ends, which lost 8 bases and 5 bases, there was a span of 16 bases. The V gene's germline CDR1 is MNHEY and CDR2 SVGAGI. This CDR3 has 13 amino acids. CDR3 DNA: TGTGCCAGCTCCCCGCGCAGGGGCCACGAGCAGTACTTC. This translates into CASSPRRGHEQYF.

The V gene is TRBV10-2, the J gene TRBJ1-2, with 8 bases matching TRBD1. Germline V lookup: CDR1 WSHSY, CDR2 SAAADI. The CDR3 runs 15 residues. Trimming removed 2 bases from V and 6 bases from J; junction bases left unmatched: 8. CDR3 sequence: CASSEPDREGDGYTF. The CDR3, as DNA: TGCGCCAGCAGTGAGCCGGACAGGGAAGGGGATGGCTACACCTTC.

CDR3 bases: TGTGCCAGCTCACCCAGGGAGTCTTTTGTTCTGAACACTGAAGCTTTCTTT. Translation: CASSPRESFVLNTEAFF. The V and J genes are TRBV18 and TRBJ1-1; possible D gene TRBD1, 5 bases. Per the germline V gene, CDR1 is KGHSH and CDR2 is LQKENI. The ends were cut back, 3 bases at V and 0 bases at J, with 17 bases in the middle. The CDR3 contains 17 residues.

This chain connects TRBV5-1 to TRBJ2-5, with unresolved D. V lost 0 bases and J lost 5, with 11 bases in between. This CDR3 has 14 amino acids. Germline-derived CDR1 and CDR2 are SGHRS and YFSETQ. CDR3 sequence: CASSLEGKRETQYF. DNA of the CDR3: TGCGCCAGCAGCTTGGAAGGAAAACGGGAGACCCAGTACTTC.